This record covers a single T cell receptor beta chain. The antigen is unknown. The study ran its PCR with 60 Vbeta and 13 Jbeta primers. Repertoires were generated with immunoSEQ multiplex PCR, while TCRdb's copy carries only in-frame clones and drops some. The sample shows around 160,000 clones, 80% to 85% of them seen only once. This sample stems from a study of cytomegalovirus exposure and HLA in healthy donors. At the level of the study: There were nearly 120 million unique TCR beta sequences, drawn from 150 million to 200 million T cells, in an earlier analysis.

Between the trimmed V and J ends, which lost 4 bases and 1 base, there was a span of 12 bases. The CDR3 has 14 residues. Germline assignment: CDR1 SGHRS and CDR2 YFSETQ. Study-wide findings and caveats: Some segments of the V type, notably TRBV6-2 and TRBV6-3, were excluded as indistinguishable.

The receptor was isolated from a human donor in good health. Specimen: PBMCs. V gene TRBV5-1 combines with J gene TRBJ2-7; D gene uncertain. CDR3 region: CASSPNSPSYEQYF. The CDR3 nucleotides are TGCGCCAGCAGCCCTAACTCCCCATCCTACGAGCAGTACTTC.